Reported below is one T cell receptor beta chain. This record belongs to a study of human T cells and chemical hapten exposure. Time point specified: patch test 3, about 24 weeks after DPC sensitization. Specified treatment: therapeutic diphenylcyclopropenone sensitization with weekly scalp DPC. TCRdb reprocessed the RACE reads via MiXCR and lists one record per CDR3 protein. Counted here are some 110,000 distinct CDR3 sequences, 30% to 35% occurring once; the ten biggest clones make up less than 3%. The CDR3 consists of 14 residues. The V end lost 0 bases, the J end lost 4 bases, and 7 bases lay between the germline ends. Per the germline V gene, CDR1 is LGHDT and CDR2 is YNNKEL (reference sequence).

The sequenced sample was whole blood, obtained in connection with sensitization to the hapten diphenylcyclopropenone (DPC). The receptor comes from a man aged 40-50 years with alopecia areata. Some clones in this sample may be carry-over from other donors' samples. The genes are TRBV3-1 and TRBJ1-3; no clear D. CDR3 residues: CASSQEGYGNTIYF. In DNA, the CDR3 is TGTGCCAGCAGCCAAGAAGGGTACGGAAACACCATATATTTT.